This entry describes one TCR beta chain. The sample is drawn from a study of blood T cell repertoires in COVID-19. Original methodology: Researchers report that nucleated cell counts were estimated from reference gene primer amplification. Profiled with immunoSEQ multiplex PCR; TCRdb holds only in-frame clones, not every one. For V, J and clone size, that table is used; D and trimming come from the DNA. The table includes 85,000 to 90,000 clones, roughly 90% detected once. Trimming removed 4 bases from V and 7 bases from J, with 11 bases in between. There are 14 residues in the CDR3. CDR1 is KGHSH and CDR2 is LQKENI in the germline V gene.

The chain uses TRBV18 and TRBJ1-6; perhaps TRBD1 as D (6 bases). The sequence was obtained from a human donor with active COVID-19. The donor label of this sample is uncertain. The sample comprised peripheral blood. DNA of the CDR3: TGTGCCAGCTCACTGGGGCAGGGGAATTCACCCCTCCACTTT. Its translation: CASSLGQGNSPLHF.